This T cell receptor beta chain was found in a study of long-term antiretroviral therapy in people with HIV. The study's findings and limits: Collection of the blood took place between the mid-2000s and the late 2010s. The ART regimens in use then may have been less effective than current ones. Information on adherence, resistance and therapy changes was unavailable. The study found that diversity rose after ART but stayed below transplant donor controls. Across all time points, the repertoire was dominated by clones that expanded before ART.

With survey level as its setting, the immunoSEQ assay was v3.0. Only in-frame clones appear in the TCRdb table, and some are missing; sequencing was by immunoSEQ multiplex PCR. The sample lists around 16,000 clones; 81% were seen once. Germline V gene sequence: CDR1 MGHRA, CDR2 YSYEKL. This CDR3 spans 11 amino acids. The V end lost 7 bases, the J end lost 6 bases, and 6 bases lay between the germline ends. This clone was counted between two and nine times. The antigen is undetermined. Material: unsorted PBMCs, obtained about 1.3 years before starting antiretroviral therapy. The gene calls are TRBV4-1 and TRBJ2-2; no clear D. The TCR originated in a man aged 25 to 45 with HIV. The DNA for the CDR3 is TGCGCCAGCAAGCAGGCCGGGGAGCTGTTTTTT. Protein product: CASKQAGELFF.